Below, one TCR beta chain is given with its context. These data belong to a study of blood T cell repertoires in COVID-19. Generated by immunoSEQ multiplex PCR, the TCRdb table keeps only in-frame clones and is missing some. The data show some 430,000 clones, roughly 88% seen once. The study counted Cohort 3 donors as recovered given two negative PCRs, clearance, or symptom resolution. Germline V CDR1 and CDR2: SGDLS, YYNGEE. Unmatched junction bases numbered 5, after V lost 6 bases and J lost 3 bases. This CDR3 is 14 amino acids long. Sequencing was carried out using PBMCs or T cells enriched from blood (not recorded which). The TCR sequence derives from a man between 18 and 35 years old who had recovered from COVID-19. V usage is TRBV9 and J usage is TRBJ2-3, with TRBD2 matching 9 bases. The DNA for the CDR3 is TGTGCCAGCACTAAGACTAGCGGAACAGATACGCAGTATTTT. It encodes CASTKTSGTDTQYF.